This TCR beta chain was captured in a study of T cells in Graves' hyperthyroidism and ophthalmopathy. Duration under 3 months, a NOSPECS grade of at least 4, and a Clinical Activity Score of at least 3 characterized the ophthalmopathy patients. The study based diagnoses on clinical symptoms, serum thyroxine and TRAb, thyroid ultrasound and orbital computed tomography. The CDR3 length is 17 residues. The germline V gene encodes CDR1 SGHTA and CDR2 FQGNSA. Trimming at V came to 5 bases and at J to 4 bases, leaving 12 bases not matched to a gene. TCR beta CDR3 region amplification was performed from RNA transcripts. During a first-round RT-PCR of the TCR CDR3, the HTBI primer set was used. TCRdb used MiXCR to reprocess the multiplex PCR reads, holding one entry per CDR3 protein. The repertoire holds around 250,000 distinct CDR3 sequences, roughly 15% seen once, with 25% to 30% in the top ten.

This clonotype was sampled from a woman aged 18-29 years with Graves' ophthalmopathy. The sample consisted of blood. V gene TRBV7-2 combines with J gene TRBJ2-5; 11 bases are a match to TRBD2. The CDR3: CASSPPGLAVVGETQYF. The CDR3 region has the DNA TGTGCCAGCAGCCCCCCGGGACTAGCGGTCGTCGGAGAGACCCAGTACTTC.